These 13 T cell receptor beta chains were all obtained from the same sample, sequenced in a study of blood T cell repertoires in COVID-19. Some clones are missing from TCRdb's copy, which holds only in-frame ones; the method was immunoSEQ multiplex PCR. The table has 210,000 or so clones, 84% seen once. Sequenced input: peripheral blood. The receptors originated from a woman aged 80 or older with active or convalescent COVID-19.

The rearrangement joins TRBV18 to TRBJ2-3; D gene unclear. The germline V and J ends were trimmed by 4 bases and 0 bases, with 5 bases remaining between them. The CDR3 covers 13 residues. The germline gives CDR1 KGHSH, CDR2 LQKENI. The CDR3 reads CASSLVSTDTQYF. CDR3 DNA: TGTGCCAGCTCACTCGTCAGCACAGATACGCAGTATTTT. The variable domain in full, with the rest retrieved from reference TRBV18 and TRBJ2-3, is NAGVMQNPRHLVRRRGQEARLRCSPMKGHSHVYWYRQLPEEGLKFMVYLQKENIIDESGMPKERFSAEFPKEGPSILRIQQVVRGDSAAYFCASSLVSTDTQYFGPGTRLTVL.

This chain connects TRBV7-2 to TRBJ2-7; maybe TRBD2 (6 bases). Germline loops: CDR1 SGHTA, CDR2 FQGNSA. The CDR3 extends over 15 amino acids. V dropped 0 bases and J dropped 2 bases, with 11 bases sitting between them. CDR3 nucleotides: TGTGCCAGCAGCTTAGCGAGCGGGTCAACCTACGAGCAGTACTTC. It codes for CASSLASGSTYEQYF.

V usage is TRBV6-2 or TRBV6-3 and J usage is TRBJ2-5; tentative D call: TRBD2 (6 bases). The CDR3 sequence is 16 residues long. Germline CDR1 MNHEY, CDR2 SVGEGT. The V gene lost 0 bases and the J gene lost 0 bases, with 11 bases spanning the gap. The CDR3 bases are TGTGCCAGCAGTTACTCCGCGGCGGGGTACCAAGAGACCCAGTACTTC. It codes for CASSYSAAGYQETQYF.

The DNA of the CDR3 is TGTGCCAGCAGTCAGGGGGGTAGTAATGAAAAACTGTTTTTT. Translation: CASSQGGSNEKLFF. The chain has TRBV2 and TRBJ1-4; 7 bases agree with TRBD1. With 5 bases clipped from V and 4 bases from J, the junction kept 4 bases outside the gene matches. The CDR3 consists of 14 residues. Germline-derived CDR1 and CDR2 are SNHLY and FYNNEI.

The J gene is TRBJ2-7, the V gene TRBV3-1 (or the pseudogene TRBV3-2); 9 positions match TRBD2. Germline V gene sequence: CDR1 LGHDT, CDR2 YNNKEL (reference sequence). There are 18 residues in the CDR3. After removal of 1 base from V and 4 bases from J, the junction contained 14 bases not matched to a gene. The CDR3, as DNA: TGTGCCAGCAGCCAAGGGAGGGGGCTAGCGGGGCGTGCGTACGAGCAGTACTTC. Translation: CASSQGRGLAGRAYEQYF.

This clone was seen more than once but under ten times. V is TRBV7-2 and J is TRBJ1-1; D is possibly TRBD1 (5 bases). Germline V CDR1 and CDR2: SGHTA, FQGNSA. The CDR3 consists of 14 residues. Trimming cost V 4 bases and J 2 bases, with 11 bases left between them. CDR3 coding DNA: TGTGCCAGCAGCTCTCCAGGGATAAACACTGAAGCTTTCTTT. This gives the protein CASSSPGINTEAFF.

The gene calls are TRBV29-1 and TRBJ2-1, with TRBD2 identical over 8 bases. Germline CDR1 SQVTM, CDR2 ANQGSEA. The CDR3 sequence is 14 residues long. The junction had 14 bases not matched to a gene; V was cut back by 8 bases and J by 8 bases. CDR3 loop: CSLPASGSGYEQFF. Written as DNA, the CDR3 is TGCAGCCTTCCGGCCAGCGGGAGCGGATATGAGCAGTTCTTC.

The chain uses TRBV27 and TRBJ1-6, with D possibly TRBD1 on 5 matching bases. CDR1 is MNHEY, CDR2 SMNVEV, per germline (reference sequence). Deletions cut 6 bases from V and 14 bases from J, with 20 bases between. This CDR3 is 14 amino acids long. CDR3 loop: CASRITGGNKALHF. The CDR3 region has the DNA TGTGCCAGCAGGATAACAGGCGGGAACAAGGCCCTCCACTTT.

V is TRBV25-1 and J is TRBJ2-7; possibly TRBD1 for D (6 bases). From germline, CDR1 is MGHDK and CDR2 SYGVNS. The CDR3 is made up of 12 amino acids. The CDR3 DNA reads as TGTGTCGATCAGGGGACCTCCTACGAGCAGTACTTC. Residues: CVDQGTSYEQYF.

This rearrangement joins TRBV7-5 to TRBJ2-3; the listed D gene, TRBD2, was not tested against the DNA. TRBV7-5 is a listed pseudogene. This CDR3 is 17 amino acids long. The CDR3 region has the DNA TGTGCCAGAAGCTCCTTACTGGGACTAGCGGGAGGCGATACGCAGTATTTT. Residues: CARSSLLGLAGGDTQYF.

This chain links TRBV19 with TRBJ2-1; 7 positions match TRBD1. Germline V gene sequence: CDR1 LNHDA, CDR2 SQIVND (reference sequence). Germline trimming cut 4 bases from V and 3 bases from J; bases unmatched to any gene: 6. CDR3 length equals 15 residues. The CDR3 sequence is CASSTSRDSYNEQFF. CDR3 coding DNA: TGTGCCAGTAGTACGTCCCGGGACAGCTACAATGAGCAGTTCTTC.

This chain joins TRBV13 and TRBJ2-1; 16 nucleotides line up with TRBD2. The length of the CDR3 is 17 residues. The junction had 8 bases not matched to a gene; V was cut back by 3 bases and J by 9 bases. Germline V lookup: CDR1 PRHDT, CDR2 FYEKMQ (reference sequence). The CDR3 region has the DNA TGTGCCAGCAGCTTCTACGCCGGGACTAGCGGGAGGGGTGAGCAGTTCTTC. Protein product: CASSFYAGTSGRGEQFF.

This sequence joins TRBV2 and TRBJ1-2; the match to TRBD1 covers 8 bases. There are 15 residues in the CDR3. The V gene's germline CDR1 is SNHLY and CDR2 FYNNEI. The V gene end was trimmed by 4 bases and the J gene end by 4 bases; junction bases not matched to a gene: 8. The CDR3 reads CASSAQTGVLYGYTF. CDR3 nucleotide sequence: TGTGCCAGCAGTGCCCAGACAGGGGTGCTCTATGGCTACACCTTC.